A selection of T cell receptor beta chains follows, all from one sample in a study of blood T cell repertoires in COVID-19. The data were produced by immunoSEQ multiplex PCR, yet TCRdb's version contains in-frame clones alone and is incomplete. The table lists 200,000 to 250,000 clones, 70% to 90% of them singletons, with 3.8% in the top ten. Sequencing used PBMCs or T cells enriched from blood (not recorded which). Source of these receptors: a woman aged 40 to 49 with acute COVID-19. CDR3s include the opening cysteine and the closing phenylalanine or tryptophan. D genes are given only for firm matches. Part of the rows lack a size; the others show once, few, many or a class for expanded clones.

>NA|NA|TRBJ2-7|TRBV5-8
TGTGCCAGCAGCTCGCCCGGGTTGTTCTACGAGCAGTACTTC
CASSSPGLFYEQYF
>NA|NA|TRBJ2-5|TRBV3-1/TRBV3-2
TGTGCCAGCAGTCAAGAAAGTAGAGGGAGAGAGACCCAGTACTTC
CASSQESRGRETQYF
>NA|NA|TRBJ1-4|TRBV2
TGTGCCAGCAGTGGGGGGACAAGACTGTTTTTT
CASSGGTRLFF
>NA|NA|TRBJ1-3|TRBV5-6
TGTGCCAGCAGCCAGGGGTCCTCTGGAAACACCATATATTTT
CASSQGSSGNTIYF
>TRBD2|once|TRBJ2-1|TRBV30
TGTGCCTGGAGCCCGACTAGCCGCTACAATGAGCAGTTCTTC
CAWSPTSRYNEQFF
>TRBD2|NA|TRBJ2-1|TRBV4-1
TGCGCCAGCAGCCTCTATGGAGGAAGCGGGAGGGCCCGGAATGAGCAGTTCTTC
CASSLYGGSGRARNEQFF
>NA|NA|TRBJ1-2|TRBV19
TGTGCCAGTAGTATAGGGCGGGATGGCTACACCTTC
CASSIGRDGYTF
>NA|few|TRBJ1-3|TRBV5-8
TGTGCCAGCAGCCGGCTTTCAGGGCTGTTAAACACCATATATTTT
CASSRLSGLLNTIYF
>TRBD1|NA|TRBJ1-5|TRBV6-4
TGTGCCAGAAAGCGACAGGGTAGCAATCAGCCCCAGCATTTT
CARKRQGSNQPQHF
>TRBD2|few|TRBJ2-7|TRBV7-9
TGTGCCAGCAGCCCCGCGGGTTCTAGCGGGGGGAGCTCCTACGAGCAGTACTTC
CASSPAGSSGGSSYEQYF
>TRBD1|NA|TRBJ2-5|TRBV2
TGTGCCAGCAGCGATAGGGGACAGAAAGAGACCCAGTACTTC
CASSDRGQKETQYF
>TRBD1|NA|TRBJ1-6|TRBV4-1
TGCGCCAGCAGCCAACAACAGGGGGAAGGTTCACCCCTCCACTTT
CASSQQQGEGSPLHF
>NA|NA|TRBJ2-3|TRBV12-3/TRBV12-4
TGTGCCAGCAGTTTCGACCGCGGAACGCAGTATTTT
CASSFDRGTQYF
>NA|NA|TRBJ2-6|TRBV27
TGTGCCAGCAGACTACAGGGCTCTGGGGCCAACGTCCTGACTTTC
CASRLQGSGANVLTF
>TRBD1|NA|TRBJ2-7|TRBV29-1
TGCAGCGTTGAAGACCGACAGGGACGGACCTACGAGCAGTACTTC
CSVEDRQGRTYEQYF
>NA|NA|TRBJ1-6|TRBV2
TGTGCCAGCAGGGACAGTAATAATTCACCCCTCCACTTT
CASRDSNNSPLHF
>TRBD1|NA|TRBJ1-4|TRBV11-2
TGTGCCAGCACCCCCTTCGGAGGGGGCGGAGAAAAACTGTTTTTT
CASTPFGGGGEKLFF
>TRBD2|NA|TRBJ2-7|TRBV7-2
TGTGCCAGCAGCCCGAGGGGACTAGCGGGAGCCTACGAGCAGTACTTC
CASSPRGLAGAYEQYF
>NA|NA|TRBJ1-1|TRBV19
TGTGCCAGTAGTGTATCTCCCGGGGGAGGCACTGAAGCTTTCTTT
CASSVSPGGGTEAFF
>NA|NA|TRBJ2-1|TRBV15
TGTGCCACCAATTCGGGACTCCCGAGTGGTGAGCAGTTCTTC
CATNSGLPSGEQFF
>TRBD1|NA|TRBJ2-5|TRBV18
TGTGCCAGCTCAACGACAGGGGTAGAGACCCAGTACTTC
CASSTTGVETQYF
>TRBD1|NA|TRBJ2-1|TRBV4-1
TGCGCCAGCAGCACCCAGACAGGGATGACCTACAATGAGCAGTTCTTC
CASSTQTGMTYNEQFF
>NA|once|TRBJ2-2|TRBV5-1
TGCGCCAGCAGCACGGTTGTTGGAGCGAACACCGGGGAGCTGTTTTTT
CASSTVVGANTGELFF